Many counts were recorded for the clone carrying this T cell receptor (beta chain). The antigen is not known. A second about 7 to 11 cycle PCR used barcoded and J-beta primers. Each cDNA molecule carried a tag from a template-switch adaptor that contained 12 random nucleotides. TCRdb independently ran MiXCR on the 5' RACE reads; one entry per CDR3 protein. In the table there are approximately 810,000 distinct CDR3 sequences, less than 35% of which are singletons. This specimen comes from a study of blood T cells in healthy people across ages. Broader study findings: TCR beta diversity correlated strongly with naive T cell percentage. Higher diversity and more naive CD4+ cells were features of long-lived donors, compared to aged donors.

V lost 7 bases and J lost 3, with 11 bases in between. From germline, CDR1 is MNHEY and CDR2 SVGEGT. CDR3 length: 13 amino acids. The origin of this receptor is a woman older than 75 in good health. The source material was blood. The rearrangement links TRBV6-2 or TRBV6-3 to TRBJ2-3, with D tentatively TRBD1 (6 bases). CDR3 amino acids: CASNSGQTDTQYF. CDR3 sequence (DNA): TGTGCCAGCAATTCCGGACAGACAGATACGCAGTATTTT.